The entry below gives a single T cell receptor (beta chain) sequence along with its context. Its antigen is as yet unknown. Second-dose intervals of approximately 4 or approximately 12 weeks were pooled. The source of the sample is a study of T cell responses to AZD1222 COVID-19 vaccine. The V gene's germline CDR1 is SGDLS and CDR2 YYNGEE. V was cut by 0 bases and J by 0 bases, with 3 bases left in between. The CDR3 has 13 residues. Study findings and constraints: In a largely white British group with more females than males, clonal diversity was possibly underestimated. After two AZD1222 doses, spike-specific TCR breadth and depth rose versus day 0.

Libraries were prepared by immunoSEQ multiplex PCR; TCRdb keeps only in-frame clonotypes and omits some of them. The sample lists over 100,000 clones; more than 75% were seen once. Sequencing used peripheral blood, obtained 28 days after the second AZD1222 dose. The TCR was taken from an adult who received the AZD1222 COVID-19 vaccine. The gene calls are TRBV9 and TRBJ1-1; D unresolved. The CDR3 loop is CASSVVLNTEAFF. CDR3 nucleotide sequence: TGTGCCAGCAGCGTAGTCTTGAACACTGAAGCTTTCTTT. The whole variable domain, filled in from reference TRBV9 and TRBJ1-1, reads DSGVTQTPKHLITATGQRVTLRCSPRSGDLSVYWYQQSLDQGLQFLIQYYNGEERAKGNILERFSAQQFPDLHSELNLSSLELGDSALYFCASSVVLNTEAFFGQGTRLTVV.